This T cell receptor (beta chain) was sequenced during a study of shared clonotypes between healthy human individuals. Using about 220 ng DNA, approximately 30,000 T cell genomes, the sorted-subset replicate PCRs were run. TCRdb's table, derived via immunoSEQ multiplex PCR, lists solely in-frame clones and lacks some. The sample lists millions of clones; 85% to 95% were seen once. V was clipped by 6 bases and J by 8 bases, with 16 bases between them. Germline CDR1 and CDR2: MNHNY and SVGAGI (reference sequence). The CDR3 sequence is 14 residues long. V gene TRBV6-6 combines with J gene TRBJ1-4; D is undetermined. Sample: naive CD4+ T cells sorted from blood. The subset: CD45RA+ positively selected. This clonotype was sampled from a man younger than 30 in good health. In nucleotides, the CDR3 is TGTGCCAGCAGCATCCAAGGTCGAGAAGAAAAACTGTTTTTT. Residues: CASSIQGREEKLFF.